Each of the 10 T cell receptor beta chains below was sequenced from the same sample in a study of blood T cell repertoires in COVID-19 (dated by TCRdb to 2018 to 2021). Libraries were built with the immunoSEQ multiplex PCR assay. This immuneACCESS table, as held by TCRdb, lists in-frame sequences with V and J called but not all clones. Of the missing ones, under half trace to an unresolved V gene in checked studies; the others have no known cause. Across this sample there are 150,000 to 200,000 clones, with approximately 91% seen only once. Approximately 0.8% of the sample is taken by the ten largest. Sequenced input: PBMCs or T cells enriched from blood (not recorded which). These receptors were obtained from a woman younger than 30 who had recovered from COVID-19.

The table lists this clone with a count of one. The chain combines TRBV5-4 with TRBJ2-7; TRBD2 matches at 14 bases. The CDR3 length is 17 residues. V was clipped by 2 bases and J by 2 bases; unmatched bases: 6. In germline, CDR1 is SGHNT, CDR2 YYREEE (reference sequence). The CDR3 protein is CASSFGLAGGPPYEQYF. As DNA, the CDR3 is TGTGCCAGCAGCTTTGGACTAGCGGGAGGCCCTCCCTACGAGCAGTACTTC.

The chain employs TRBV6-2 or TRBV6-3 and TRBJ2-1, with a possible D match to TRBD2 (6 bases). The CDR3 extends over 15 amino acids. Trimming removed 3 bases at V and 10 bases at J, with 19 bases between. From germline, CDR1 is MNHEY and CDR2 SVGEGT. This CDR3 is CASSYALTGVGEQFF. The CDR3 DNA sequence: TGTGCCAGCAGTTATGCGTTAACGGGAGTTGGGGAGCAGTTCTTC.

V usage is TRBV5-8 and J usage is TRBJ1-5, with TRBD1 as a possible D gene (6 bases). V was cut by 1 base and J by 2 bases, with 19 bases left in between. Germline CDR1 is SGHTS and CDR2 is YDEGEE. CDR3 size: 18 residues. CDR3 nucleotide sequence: TGTGCCAGCAGCTTGCGGCAGGGGATGGTAATAGGCAATCAGCCCCAGCATTTT. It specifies CASSLRQGMVIGNQPQHF.

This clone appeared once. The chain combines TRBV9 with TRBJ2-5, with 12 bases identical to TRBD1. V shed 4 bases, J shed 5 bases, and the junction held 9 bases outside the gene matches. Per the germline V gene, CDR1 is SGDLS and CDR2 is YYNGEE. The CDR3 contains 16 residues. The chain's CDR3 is CASSPTGTGGWETQYF. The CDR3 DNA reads TGTGCCAGCAGCCCTACCGGGACAGGGGGCTGGGAGACCCAGTACTTC.

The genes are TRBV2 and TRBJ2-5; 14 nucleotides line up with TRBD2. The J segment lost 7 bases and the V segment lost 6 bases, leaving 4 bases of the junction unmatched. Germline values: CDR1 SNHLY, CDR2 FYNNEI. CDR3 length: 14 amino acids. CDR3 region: CASRGLAGVVTQYF. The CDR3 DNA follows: TGTGCCAGCAGGGGACTAGCGGGAGTTGTGACCCAGTACTTC.

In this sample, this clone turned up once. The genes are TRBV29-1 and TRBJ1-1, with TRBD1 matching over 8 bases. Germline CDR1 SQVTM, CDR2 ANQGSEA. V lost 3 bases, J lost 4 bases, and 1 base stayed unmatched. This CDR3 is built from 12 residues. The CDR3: CSVDDRGTEAFF. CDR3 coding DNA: TGCAGCGTTGATGACAGGGGCACTGAAGCTTTCTTT. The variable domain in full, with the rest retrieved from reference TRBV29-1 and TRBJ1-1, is SAVISQKPSRDICQRGTSLTIQCQVDSQVTMMFWYRQQPGQSLTLIATANQGSEATYESGFVIDKFPISRPNLTFSTLTVSNMSPEDSSIYLCSVDDRGTEAFFGQGTRLTVV.

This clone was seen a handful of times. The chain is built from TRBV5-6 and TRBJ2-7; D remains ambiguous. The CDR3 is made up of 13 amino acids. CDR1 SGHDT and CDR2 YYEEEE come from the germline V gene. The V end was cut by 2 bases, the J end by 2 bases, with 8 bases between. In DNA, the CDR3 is TGTGCCAGCAGCTTACGTCTAACCTACGAGCAGTACTTC. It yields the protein CASSLRLTYEQYF.

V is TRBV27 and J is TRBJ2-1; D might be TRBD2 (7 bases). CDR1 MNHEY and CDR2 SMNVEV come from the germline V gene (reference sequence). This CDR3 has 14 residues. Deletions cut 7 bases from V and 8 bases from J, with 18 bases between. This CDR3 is CASTLGGRGDEQFF. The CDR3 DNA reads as TGTGCCAGCACTCTAGGGGGGAGGGGCGATGAGCAGTTCTTC.

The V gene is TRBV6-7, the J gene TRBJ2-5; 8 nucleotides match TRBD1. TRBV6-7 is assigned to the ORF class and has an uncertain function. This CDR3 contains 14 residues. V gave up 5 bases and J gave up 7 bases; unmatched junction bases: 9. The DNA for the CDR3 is TGTGCCAGCAGTAGGGACAGGCGAAAGGGGACCCAGTACTTC. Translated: CASSRDRRKGTQYF.

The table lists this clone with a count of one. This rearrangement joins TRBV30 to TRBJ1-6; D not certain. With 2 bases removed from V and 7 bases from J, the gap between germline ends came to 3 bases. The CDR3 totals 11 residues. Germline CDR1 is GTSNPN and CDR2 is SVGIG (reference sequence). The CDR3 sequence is CAWSTNSPLHF. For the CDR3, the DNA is TGTGCCTGGAGTACAAATTCACCCCTCCACTTT.